This is a list of T cell receptor beta chains from one sample in a study of cytomegalovirus exposure and HLA in healthy donors. Using immunoSEQ multiplex PCR, the repertoire was profiled, and TCRdb retains in-frame clones only, with some absent. The sample has about 130,000 clones, under 75% seen once. Sequencing was performed on PBMCs. These receptors were taken from a woman aged 40-49 years in good health and CMV-seronegative. The CDR3 runs from the conserved cysteine through the conserved F or W. Fields, in order: D gene, CDR3 length, J gene, V gene, clone size, CDR3 protein, CDR3 DNA. A D gene is named only where the DNA matches it firmly. Clone size, where shown, is once, few, many, or a class for clones that have expanded.

>-|15|TRBJ1-2|TRBV28|-
CASSPASLLNYGYTF
TGTGCCAGCAGCCCCGCGTCTCTTCTGAACTATGGCTACACCTTC
>-|18|TRBJ1-2|TRBV9|-
CASSATALGSDINYGYTF
TGTGCCAGCAGCGCGACGGCCCTGGGTTCCGACATAAACTATGGCTACACCTTC
>-|14|TRBJ2-7|TRBV27|-
CASSLGRDSYEQYF
TGTGCCAGCAGTTTAGGCAGGGACTCCTACGAGCAGTACTTC
>TRBD1|15|TRBJ2-7|TRBV27|-
CASSLSTGPNYEQYF
TGTGCCAGCAGTTTATCGACAGGGCCCAACTACGAGCAGTACTTC
>-|16|TRBJ2-6|TRBV11-2|-
CASSTLQISGANVLTF
TGTGCCAGCAGCACCTTACAGATCTCTGGGGCCAACGTCCTGACTTTC
>-|15|TRBJ2-5|TRBV19|few
CASSLNGQEGETQYF
TGTGCCAGTAGCCTAAACGGACAGGAGGGAGAGACCCAGTACTTC
>TRBD1|17|TRBJ2-7|TRBV28|-
CASSLFQIQGAENEQYF
TGTGCCAGCAGTTTATTCCAGATACAGGGGGCTGAGAACGAGCAGTACTTC
>TRBD2|11|TRBJ2-1|TRBV29-1|-
CSVAGGNEQFF
TGCAGCGTTGCGGGGGGGAATGAGCAGTTCTTC
>-|12|TRBJ2-5|TRBV5-4|once
CASSIEQETQYF
TGTGCCAGCAGCATAGAACAAGAGACCCAGTACTTC
>-|14|TRBJ1-1|TRBV10-3|-
CAISESGGNTEAFF
TGTGCCATCAGTGAGTCCGGTGGGAACACTGAAGCTTTCTTT
>-|12|TRBJ1-1|TRBV28|many
CASSRQITEAFF
TGTGCCAGCAGTAGACAAATTACTGAAGCTTTCTTT
>TRBD1|14|TRBJ1-5|TRBV5-4|few
CASSLGQGSQPQHF
TGTGCCAGCAGCTTGGGACAGGGTAGTCAGCCCCAGCATTTT
>TRBD2|14|TRBJ2-7|TRBV7-2|-
CASREGGGRYEQYF
TGTGCCAGCAGGGAGGGCGGGGGGCGGTACGAGCAGTACTTC
>-|13|TRBJ1-2|TRBV30|once
CAWRSYRDYGYTF
TGTGCCTGGAGAAGCTACAGGGACTATGGCTACACCTTC
>-|13|TRBJ1-5|TRBV12-5|-
CASGLTSDQPQHF
TGTGCTAGTGGTCTCACGTCGGATCAGCCCCAGCATTTT
>TRBD1|15|TRBJ2-7|TRBV7-2|-
CASSLVGQGAYEQYF
TGTGCCAGCAGCTTAGTCGGGCAGGGGGCCTACGAGCAGTACTTC
>-|16|TRBJ2-1|TRBV27|-
CASSLTGNWNYNEQFF
TGTGCCAGCAGTCTCACCGGGAACTGGAACTACAATGAGCAGTTCTTC
>TRBD1|11|TRBJ2-3|TRBV20-1|-
CSAARDRGRYF
TGCAGTGCTGCACGAGACAGGGGGAGGTATTTT
>TRBD1|17|TRBJ1-2|TRBV19|-
CASSIVSRDRNGDGYTF
TGTGCCAGTAGTATTGTCTCCCGGGACAGGAACGGGGATGGCTACACCTTC
>-|12|TRBJ1-1|TRBV19|-
CASRWAGAEAFF
TGTGCCAGTAGGTGGGCAGGGGCTGAAGCTTTCTTT
>-|12|TRBJ1-1|TRBV4-3|-
CASSREGTEAFF
TGCGCCAGCAGCCGGGAGGGGACTGAAGCTTTCTTT
>-|16|TRBJ1-6|TRBV5-4|-
CASSSEGGPADSPLHF
TGTGCCAGCAGCTCCGAGGGAGGCCCAGCCGATTCACCCCTCCACTTT
>-|14|TRBJ1-1|TRBV6-1|-
CASSAGLTNAEAFF
TGTGCCAGCAGTGCGGGACTCACCAACGCTGAAGCTTTCTTT
>-|13|TRBJ1-1|TRBV7-9|few
CASSPRGNTEAFF
TGTGCCAGCAGCCCCCGGGGGAACACTGAAGCTTTCTTT
>-|15|TRBJ2-7|TRBV7-3|few
CASSRFSPTTHEQYF
TGTGCCAGCAGCCGTTTCTCCCCCACAACCCACGAGCAGTACTTC
>TRBD1|16|TRBJ1-2|TRBV7-2|once
CASSPGDRGNPYGYTF
TGTGCCAGCAGCCCCGGGGACAGGGGTAACCCTTATGGTTACACCTTC
>TRBD1|15|TRBJ1-1|TRBV5-1|few
CASSLNAGQGAEAFF
TGCGCCAGCAGCTTAAATGCGGGACAGGGTGCTGAAGCTTTCTTT
>TRBD1|13|TRBJ1-5|TRBV30|-
CAWDRGGDQPQHF
TGTGCCTGGGACAGGGGGGGGGATCAGCCCCAGCATTTT
>-|13|TRBJ1-6|TRBV6-5|-
CASRHRGASPLHF
TGTGCCAGCAGACATCGTGGGGCCTCACCCCTCCACTTT
>TRBD1|15|TRBJ2-7|TRBV27|once
CASSFGTGADYEQYF
TGTGCCAGCAGTTTCGGGACAGGGGCTGACTACGAGCAGTACTTC
>-|14|TRBJ1-2|TRBV5-4|few
CASSLDPAGGGYTF
TGTGCCAGCAGCTTGGATCCCGCCGGAGGAGGCTACACCTTC
>TRBD2|17|TRBJ2-1|TRBV5-1|once
CASTRTGTSGGADEQFF
TGCGCCAGCACCAGAACCGGGACTAGCGGGGGTGCGGATGAGCAGTTCTTC
>-|15|TRBJ2-3|TRBV5-4|-
CASSLGSRGAGTQYF
TGTGCCAGCAGCTTGGGGAGCAGGGGGGCGGGTACGCAGTATTTT
>-|13|TRBJ2-5|TRBV2|once
CASMRQYLETQYF
TGTGCCAGCATGCGGCAGTACCTCGAGACCCAGTACTTC
>-|13|TRBJ1-1|TRBV5-1|-
CASSMDQGTEAFF
TGCGCCAGCAGCATGGATCAGGGGACTGAAGCTTTCTTT
>-|16|TRBJ2-2|TRBV6-1|-
CASSETGLVNTGELFF
TGTGCCAGCAGTGAGACAGGACTGGTGAACACCGGGGAGCTGTTTTTT
>-|11|TRBJ1-1|TRBV11-2|-
CASSQDTEAFF
TGTGCCAGCAGCCAGGACACTGAAGCTTTCTTT
>-|14|TRBJ2-7|TRBV19|-
CASSIQQGTYEQYF
TGTGCCAGTAGTATTCAGCAGGGAACCTACGAGCAGTACTTC
>-|12|TRBJ1-2|TRBV10-1|once
CASAAKQYGYTF
TGCGCCTCGGCGGCGAAGCAATATGGCTACACCTTC
>-|12|TRBJ1-1|TRBV6-5|-
CASKPGPTEAFF
TGTGCCAGCAAGCCGGGTCCCACTGAAGCTTTCTTT
>TRBD1|16|TRBJ1-1|TRBV7-9|-
CASSLGPGQGAFEAFF
TGTGCCAGCAGCTTAGGGCCGGGACAGGGGGCTTTTGAAGCTTTCTTT
>-|16|TRBJ2-5|TRBV5-6|few
CASSLEMGQNQETQYF
TGTGCCAGCAGCTTGGAGATGGGGCAGAACCAAGAGACCCAGTACTTC
>-|14|TRBJ1-1|TRBV6-5|-
CASSSHPGNTEAFF
TGTGCCAGCAGTTCCCACCCCGGGAACACTGAAGCTTTCTTT
>-|15|TRBJ2-4|TRBV2|-
CASSRVGRGLDIQYF
TGTGCCAGCAGTCGGGTTGGAAGGGGCTTGGACATTCAGTACTTC
>-|13|TRBJ2-3|TRBV7-2|-
CASSRENTDTQYF
TGTGCCAGCAGCCGGGAGAACACAGATACGCAGTATTTT
>-|16|TRBJ1-2|TRBV2|-
CASAGSGRQANYGYTF
TGTGCCAGCGCGGGCTCAGGGAGGCAAGCTAACTATGGCTACACCTTC